This T cell receptor (beta chain) was identified during a study of PD-1 blockade in mismatch repair-deficient tumors. TCRs were sequenced from a few patients responding to pembrolizumab. Germline V CDR1 and CDR2: SGHTA, FQGNSA. V dropped 2 bases and J dropped 2; count of bases not matched to a gene: 5. The CDR3 covers 15 residues. Whole-study results and caveats: Tumor-resident clones, often undetectable pretreatment in blood, expanded then contracted after pembrolizumab.

Concerning this clone itself: Its antigen is still unknown.

Only in-frame clones appear in the TCRdb table, and some are missing; sequencing was by immunoSEQ multiplex PCR. The sample yields 80,000 to 100,000 clones, 81% seen once. The source is an adult with mismatch repair-deficient cancer. The rearrangement joins TRBV7-2 to TRBJ2-7; 8 bases map to TRBD2. The sample in question was peripheral blood, obtained 12 weeks after starting pembrolizumab. CDR3 amino acids: CASSLPTSATYEQYF. Here the CDR3 DNA reads TGTGCCAGCAGCTTACCGACTAGCGCTACCTACGAGCAGTACTTC.